This T cell receptor (beta chain) was recorded in a study of T cell responses to AZD1222 COVID-19 vaccine. This clone was recorded once. Clones were sequenced by immunoSEQ multiplex PCR, and TCRdb holds only the in-frame ones, with some missing. The table shows around 200,000 clones, with approximately 90% occurring only once. The CDR3 extends over 12 amino acids. The germline V and J ends were trimmed by 7 bases and 6 bases, with 14 bases remaining between them. Germline V gene lookup returns CDR1 SGHRS and CDR2 YFSETQ. This sequence joins TRBV5-1 and TRBJ2-7, with unresolved D. The specimen comprised peripheral blood, sampled 28 days after the second AZD1222 dose. The receptor's source is an adult who received the AZD1222 COVID-19 vaccine. CDR3 protein: CASPPLRREQYF. CDR3 nucleotide sequence: TGCGCCAGCCCGCCACTAAGGCGCGAGCAGTACTTC.